The 18 T cell receptor beta chains in this list originate from one sample, sequenced in a study of OX40 agonist ivuxolimab in advanced cancers. Clones were read by immunoSEQ multiplex PCR, and TCRdb kept only the in-frame ones, dropping some. The sample includes 75,000 to 90,000 clones, approximately 85% seen only once; the top ten take 2% to 3%. Here the sequenced sample was CD4+ or CD8+ T cells sorted from blood, taken in a trial of the OX40 agonist ivuxolimab. These receptors all come from an adult with an advanced solid tumor such as melanoma, head and neck, liver or kidney cancer.

V gene TRBV7-7 combines with J gene TRBJ2-5, with 7 nucleotides matching TRBD1. CDR1 is SSHAT, CDR2 FNYEAQ, per germline (reference sequence). After removal of 5 bases from V and 5 bases from J, the junction contained 8 bases not matched to a gene. The CDR3 is made up of 14 amino acids. CDR3 DNA sequence: TGTGCCAGCAGCGTAGACAGGGATCGGGAGACCCAGTACTTC. This encodes CASSVDRDRETQYF.

The chain joins TRBV29-1 to TRBJ1-5, with D uncertain. Germline V gives CDR1 SQVTM, CDR2 ANQGSEA. This CDR3 comprises 13 residues. V was shortened by 4 bases and J by 3 bases, with 10 bases between the two germline ends. CDR3 sequence reads: CSVVVQPNQPQHF. CDR3 DNA sequence: TGCAGCGTTGTAGTCCAACCCAATCAGCCCCAGCATTTT.

The chain combines TRBV2 with TRBJ2-3, with 7 bases lining up with TRBD1. CDR1 is SNHLY and CDR2 is FYNNEI in the germline V gene. V lost 4 bases and J lost 2; bases outside the gene matches: 3. The CDR3 has 14 residues. The CDR3 DNA sequence: TGTGCCAGCAGTGGACAGGGAGTCACAGATACGCAGTATTTT. It yields the protein CASSGQGVTDTQYF.

This chain uses TRBV6-5 with TRBJ2-5, with 11 bases that match TRBD2. Trimming cost V 6 bases and J 1 base; bases outside gene matches: 4. The CDR3 has 15 residues. Germline CDR1 is MNHEY and CDR2 is SVGAGI. The CDR3 bases are TGTGCCAGCAGCCCTAGCGGGGGGTTCCAAGAGACCCAGTACTTC. Protein: CASSPSGGFQETQYF.

The rearrangement uses TRBV28 and TRBJ2-7; D gene ambiguous. From germline, CDR1 is MDHEN and CDR2 SYDVKM. The ends were cut back, 5 bases at V and 7 bases at J, with 12 bases in the middle. The CDR3 is made up of 12 amino acids. CDR3 amino acids: CASSPTTQEQYF. CDR3 DNA: TGTGCCAGCAGTCCCACAACCCAGGAGCAGTACTTC. Combining the CDR3 with reference TRBV28 and TRBJ2-7 gives the whole variable domain DVKVTQSSRYLVKRTGEKVFLECVQDMDHENMFWYRQDPGLGLRLIYFSYDVKMKEKGDIPEGYSVSREKKERFSLILESASTNQTSMYLCASSPTTQEQYFGPGTRLTVT.

V is TRBV5-5 and J is TRBJ1-1; TRBD1 might be the D (5 bases). The CDR3 has 16 amino acids. Deletions cut 3 bases from V and 3 bases from J, with 18 bases between. Germline V lookup: CDR1 SGHKS, CDR2 YYEKEE (reference sequence). The CDR3: CASSSQSPTVDTEAFF. Here the CDR3 DNA reads TGTGCCAGCAGCTCGCAGTCCCCGACAGTGGACACTGAAGCTTTCTTT.

This clone came up once. This chain links TRBV15 with TRBJ2-5; D unclear. Germline lookup yields CDR1 LNHNV and CDR2 YYDKDF (reference sequence). The CDR3 totals 16 residues. Trimming took off 1 base at V and 1 base at J, with 13 bases between the two ends. CDR3 in amino acids: CATSRGKDPGQETQYF. In DNA, the CDR3 is TGTGCCACCAGCAGAGGTAAAGATCCGGGCCAAGAGACCCAGTACTTC.

The chain uses TRBV5-4 and TRBJ1-6, with D hard to call. V was cut by 0 bases and J by 6 bases, with 10 bases left in between. The CDR3 runs 15 residues. Germline values: CDR1 SGHNT, CDR2 YYREEE (reference sequence). The CDR3 here is CASSLATVRNSPLHF. The CDR3 DNA reads TGTGCCAGCAGCTTGGCTACAGTGCGTAATTCACCCCTCCACTTT.

J is TRBJ2-3 and V is TRBV9; 12 bases agree with TRBD2. Trimming removed 0 bases from V and 6 bases from J; junction bases left unmatched: 2. Germline assignment: CDR1 SGDLS and CDR2 YYNGEE. The CDR3 length is 15 residues. The DNA for the CDR3 is TGTGCCAGCAGCGTAGTAGGGACTAGCGGGGATACGCAGTATTTT. It yields the protein CASSVVGTSGDTQYF.

This chain uses TRBV29-1 with TRBJ2-5, with 12 bases identical to TRBD2. There are 15 residues in the CDR3. The J segment lost 4 bases and the V segment lost 3 bases, leaving 6 bases of the junction unmatched. Per the germline V gene, CDR1 is SQVTM and CDR2 is ANQGSEA. The CDR3 DNA reads as TGCAGCGTTGAGTATAAGACTAGCGGGGGAGAGACCCAGTACTTC. It is translated as CSVEYKTSGGETQYF.

The chain joins TRBV19 to TRBJ2-4; possible D gene TRBD1, 5 bases. Trimming removed 3 bases from V and 6 bases from J, with 6 bases in between. CDR3 length: 12 residues. In germline, CDR1 is LNHDA, CDR2 SQIVND (reference sequence). Here the CDR3 reads CASSMDTNIQYF. The DNA for the CDR3 is TGTGCCAGTAGTATGGACACAAACATTCAGTACTTC.

This rearrangement joins TRBV4-1 to TRBJ2-2; 7 positions match TRBD2. This CDR3 contains 17 residues. Germline CDR1 is MGHRA and CDR2 is YSYEKL. V was clipped by 1 base and J by 5 bases; unmatched bases: 10. In DNA, the CDR3 is TGCGCCAGCAGCCAAGGGGGCCGACTAGCAGGTACCGGGGAGCTGTTTTTT. Translated, it gives CASSQGGRLAGTGELFF.

V is TRBV13 and J is TRBJ1-4; 8 nucleotides line up with TRBD1. V lost 4 bases, J lost 4 bases, and 5 bases stayed unmatched. From germline, CDR1 is PRHDT and CDR2 FYEKMQ (reference sequence). This CDR3 spans 15 amino acids. The CDR3 protein is CASSSYRGGNEKLFF. Written as DNA, the CDR3 is TGTGCCAGCAGCTCCTACAGGGGGGGTAATGAAAAACTGTTTTTT.

The rearrangement joins TRBV5-1 to TRBJ1-3, with D perhaps matching TRBD1 (5 bases). The germline CDR1 and CDR2 sequences are SGHRS and YFSETQ. This CDR3 has 14 residues. Trimming cost V 5 bases and J 2 bases, with 11 bases left between them. The CDR3 is CASREGTTGNTIYF. DNA for the CDR3: TGCGCCAGCAGAGAGGGGACTACTGGAAACACCATATATTTT.

This clone was found once. V and J are TRBV5-5 and TRBJ1-5; D ambiguous. With 1 base removed from V and 1 base from J, the gap between germline ends came to 6 bases. Per the germline V gene, CDR1 is SGHKS and CDR2 is YYEKEE (reference sequence). This CDR3 comprises 14 residues. CDR3 amino acids: CASSLLPSNQPQHF. The CDR3 DNA reads as TGTGCCAGCAGCTTGCTACCGAGCAATCAGCCCCAGCATTTT.

The CDR3 nucleotides read TGTGCCTCCCGGGTTGAGGATACGCAGTATTTT. Translating gives CASRVEDTQYF. V usage is TRBV30 and J usage is TRBJ2-3, with D hard to call. The CDR3 extends over 11 amino acids. Germline CDR1 and CDR2: GTSNPN and SVGIG (reference sequence). With 7 bases removed from V and 6 bases from J, the gap between germline ends came to 11 bases. The full variable domain, in which reference TRBV30 and TRBJ2-3 provide the parts outside the CDR3, is SQTIHQWPATLVQPVGSPLSLECTVEGTSNPNLYWYRQAAGRGLQLLFYSVGIGQISSEVPQNLSASRPQDRQFILSSKKLLLSDSGFYLCASRVEDTQYFGPGTRLTVL.

This chain uses TRBV7-8 with TRBJ2-1, with D hard to call. Germline lookup yields CDR1 SGHVS and CDR2 FQNEAQ. V was clipped by 8 bases and J by 2 bases, with 10 bases between them. The CDR3 contains 13 residues. The CDR3 region has the DNA TGTGCCAGCCAGCGACCGGCCTACAATGAGCAGTTCTTC. Translation gives CASQRPAYNEQFF. Full variable domain (rest looked up from reference TRBV7-8 and TRBJ2-1): GAGVSQSPRYKVAKRGQDVALRCDPISGHVSLFWYQQALGQGPEFLTYFQNEAQLDKSGLPSDRFFAERPEGSVSTLKIQRTQQEDSAVYLCASQRPAYNEQFFGPGTRLTVL.

This chain joins TRBV6-5 and TRBJ2-2; D is unresolved. The CDR3 runs 15 residues. In germline, CDR1 is MNHEY, CDR2 SVGAGI. V dropped 4 bases and J dropped 1 base, with 10 bases sitting between them. CDR3 bases: TGTGCCAGCAGTTCAGGACGGAAGAACACCGGGGAGCTGTTTTTT. It codes for CASSSGRKNTGELFF.